The subject of this entry is one T cell receptor (beta chain). Its antigen is unknown. In the same sample, other DNA sequences code for this CDR3. The sample belongs to a study of T cell responses to AZD1222 COVID-19 vaccine. This CDR3 comprises 12 residues. Per the germline V gene, CDR1 is MNHEY and CDR2 is SMNVEV (reference sequence). V gave up 1 base and J gave up 5 bases, with 6 bases separating them. Method: immunoSEQ multiplex PCR; TCRdb's copy keeps in-frame clones and lacks some. Of about 190,000 clones in the sample, approximately 90% are singletons; the top ten hold nearly 1%. Findings and limits, study-wide: Only six AZD1222 recipients tested seropositive at baseline. Clonal diversity may have been underestimated in mostly white British donors.

The chain recombines TRBV27 with TRBJ2-7; D is ambiguous. This receptor was taken from an adult in good health. The specimen was peripheral blood, collected on day 0 of AZD1222 vaccination. The CDR3 spells CASSLLGNEQYF. The CDR3 DNA sequence: TGTGCCAGCAGTTTATTAGGGAACGAGCAGTACTTC.